This T cell receptor (beta chain) is from a study of cytomegalovirus exposure and HLA in healthy donors. Remarks on this clone: The antigen remains unidentified.

The primer mix had 60 Vbeta and 13 Jbeta primers. The assay was immunoSEQ multiplex PCR, and TCRdb's table has in-frame clones only and misses some. This table holds 87,000 or so clones, around four fifths found once. This CDR3 is 15 amino acids long. The V and J ends lost 5 bases and 1 base, in that order; junction bases with no gene match: 7. CDR1 is LNHDA and CDR2 is SQIVND in the germline V gene (reference sequence). Nominal health characterized the donors when sampled, though unrecorded immune exposures were likely. Study-wide points: Later, TCR association rates were found to vary by HLA locus, highest for DRB1 and lowest for HLA-C.

The rearrangement joins TRBV19 to TRBJ1-1; 7 bases match TRBD1. Sequenced material: PBMCs. This TCR came from a woman aged 35 to 49 in good health and CMV-seronegative. The CDR3 sequence: CASSPYGTENTEAFF. The CDR3 coding sequence is TGTGCCAGTAGTCCCTACGGGACAGAGAACACTGAAGCTTTCTTT.